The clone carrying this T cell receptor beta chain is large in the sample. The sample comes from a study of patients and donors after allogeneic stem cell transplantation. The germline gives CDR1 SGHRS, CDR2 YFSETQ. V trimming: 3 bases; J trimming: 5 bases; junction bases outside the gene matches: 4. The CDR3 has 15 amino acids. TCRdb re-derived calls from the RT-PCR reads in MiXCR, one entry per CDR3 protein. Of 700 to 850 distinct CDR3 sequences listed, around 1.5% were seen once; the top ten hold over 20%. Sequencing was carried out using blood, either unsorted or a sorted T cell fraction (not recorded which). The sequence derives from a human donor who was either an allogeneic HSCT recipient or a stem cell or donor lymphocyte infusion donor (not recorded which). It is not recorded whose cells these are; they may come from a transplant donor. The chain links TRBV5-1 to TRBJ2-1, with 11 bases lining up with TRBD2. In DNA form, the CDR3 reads TGCGCCAGCAGCTCGACTAGCGGGGCTAACAATGAGCAGTTCTTC. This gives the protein CASSSTSGANNEQFF. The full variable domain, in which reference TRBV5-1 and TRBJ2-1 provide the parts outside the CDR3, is KAGVTQTPRYLIKTRGQQVTLSCSPISGHRSVSWYQQTPGQGLQFLFEYFSETQRNKGNFPGRFSGRQFSNSRSEMNVSTLELGDSALYLCASSSTSGANNEQFFGPGTRLTVL.